This TCR beta chain appears in the sequencing data of a study of Ad26.COV2.S vaccination and SARS-CoV-2 variants (dated by TCRdb to the early 2020s). General notes on the study: Vaccine-arm donors came from COV1001, a multicentre, randomized, double-blind, placebo-controlled phase I-IIa trial of Ad26.COV2.S in healthy adults. Blinding of investigators to trial group allocation was maintained during experiments and outcome assessment. A total of approximately 30 samples were included in the TCR-sequenced set, comprising around 19 Ad26.COV2.S vaccine recipients, 5 placebo recipients and 8 SARS-CoV-2 convalescent individuals. Sequencing of the TCRbeta repertoire served to evaluate the specificity and breadth of SARS-CoV-2-reactive T cell receptors following Ad26.COV2.S vaccination. Trial participants were randomized into five groups of five, in which low-dose or high-dose Ad26.COV2.S was given once or twice, or placebo was given on both occasions. Ad26.COV2.S was administered intramuscularly at 5 x 10^10 or 1 x 10^11 viral particles, either as a single shot or as two shots given 56 days apart. Summary of the overall study and its limitations: Spike-specific TCR breadth was higher in Ad26.COV2.S recipients than in placebo recipients (P = 0.0014). The study was not powered to compare responses between vaccine doses or regimens. Non-spike TCR breadth was comparable between vaccine and placebo recipients, consistent with the vaccine containing only spike. Substantial breadth of spike-specific CD8+ and CD4+ T cell responses was reported after vaccination. According to the authors, total T cell responses may have been underestimated by the TCR breadth and depth analyses.

The label giving this sample's treatment or condition can be read as: some 20 received Ad26.COV2.S at low or high dose, single or two shots; about five received placebo; per-sample allocation not given. For vaccine and placebo recipients, repertoires were sequenced using samples collected on day 63 after the first injection. In Cohort 1b, roughly 26 adults aged 18-55 years were enrolled at a single site in Boston, USA, between 29 July and 7 August 2020. Ad26.COV2.S was a replication-incompetent adenovirus type 26 vector that expressed a prefusion-stabilized SARS-CoV-2 spike protein derived from the original Wuhan strain. TCRbeta CDR3 regions were sequenced with the immunoSEQ Assay. After extraction, genomic DNA underwent amplification by bias-controlled multiplex PCR, followed by high-throughput sequencing. The authors' analysis ran thus. To quantify the absolute abundance of every unique TCRbeta CDR3 region, sequences were collapsed and filtered. Usable DNA was measured by amplifying reference genes present in all nucleated cells, and TCRbeta template counts were normalized to that usable DNA to estimate T cell fraction. Repertoire TCRs were annotated as SARS-CoV-2-specific by exact matching of V gene, CDR3 amino acid sequence and J gene to a known reactive TCR set. The reference SARS-CoV-2 TCR set was obtained from MIRA and was filtered for enrichment in COVID-19-positive ImmuneCODE repertoires, whereby public or cross-reactive TCRs were removed. Using the MIRA antigens, annotated TCRs were further analysed by specific ORF or by position within an ORF. Breadth was defined as the number of annotated unique rearrangements divided by the total number of unique productive rearrangements, and depth was defined as the summed frequency of the annotated unique rearrangements. Group comparisons of TCR breadth used two-sided Wilcoxon rank-sum tests. In TCRdb, the immuneACCESS table is reduced to in-frame sequences with V and J assigned. These tables do not hold every clone; where another copy was compared, an unresolved V gene accounts for under half, and the others remain unexplained. D and trimming were read from the DNA, whereas the V and J calls and clone size are those reported in that table. For this sample there are some 400,000 clones; roughly 90% appear just once. The top ten hold around 1.8% of the sample.

Points on this clone: The specificity of this receptor is unknown. Base qualities are not recorded, but no much larger clone differs from it by a single base.

This TCR was recovered from a person aged 18-60 years who received the Ad26.COV2.S COVID-19 vaccine or a placebo. The sequences come from peripheral blood, collected in a trial of Ad26.COV2.S vaccine versus placebo.

CDR3 sequence: CASSFGTSVNEQFF. The nucleotide sequence reads as follows: TGTGCCAGTAGTTTCGGGACTAGCGTCAATGAGCAGTTCTTC. The V gene is TRBV19 and the J gene is TRBJ2-1, with 10 junctional bases fitting TRBD2. Reading the germline V gene (reference sequence) gives CDR1 LNHDA and CDR2 SQIVND. Trimming accounts for 5 bases at V and 6 bases at J, while the number of junction bases matched to no gene is 4. The CDR3 holds 14 amino acids from the cysteine to the phenylalanine. The read is trimmed to its CDR3 DNA, 42 bases read in frame from base 1.